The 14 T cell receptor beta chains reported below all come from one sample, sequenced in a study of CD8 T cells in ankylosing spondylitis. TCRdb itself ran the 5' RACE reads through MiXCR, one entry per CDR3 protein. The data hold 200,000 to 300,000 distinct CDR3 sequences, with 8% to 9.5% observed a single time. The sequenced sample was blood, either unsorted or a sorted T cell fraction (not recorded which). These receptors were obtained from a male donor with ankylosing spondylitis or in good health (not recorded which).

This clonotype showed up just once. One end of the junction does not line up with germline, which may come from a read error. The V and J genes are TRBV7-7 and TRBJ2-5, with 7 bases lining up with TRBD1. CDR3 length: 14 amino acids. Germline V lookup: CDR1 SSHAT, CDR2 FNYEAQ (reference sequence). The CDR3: CASSLNRGEETQYF. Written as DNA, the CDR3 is TGTGCTAGCAGCCTTAACAGGGGCGAAGAGACCCAGTACTTC.

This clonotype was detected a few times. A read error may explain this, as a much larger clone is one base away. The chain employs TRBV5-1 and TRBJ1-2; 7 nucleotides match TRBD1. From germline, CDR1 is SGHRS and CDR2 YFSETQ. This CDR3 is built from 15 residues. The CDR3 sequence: CASSLNRGTDYGYPF. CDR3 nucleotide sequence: TGCGCCAGCAGCTTGAACAGGGGTACGGACTATGGCTACCCCTTC.

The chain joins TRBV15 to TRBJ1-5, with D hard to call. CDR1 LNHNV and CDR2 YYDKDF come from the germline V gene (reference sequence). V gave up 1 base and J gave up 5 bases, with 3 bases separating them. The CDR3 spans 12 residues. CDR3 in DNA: TGTGCCACCAGCAGAGCAGATCAGCCCCAGCATTTT. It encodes CATSRADQPQHF.

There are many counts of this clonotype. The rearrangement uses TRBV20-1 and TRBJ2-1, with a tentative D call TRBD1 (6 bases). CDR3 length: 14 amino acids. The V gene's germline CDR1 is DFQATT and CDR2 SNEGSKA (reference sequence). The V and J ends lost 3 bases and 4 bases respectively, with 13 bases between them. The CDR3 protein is CSARATGSYNEQFF. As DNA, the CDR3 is TGCAGTGCTAGGGCTACAGGGTCTTACAATGAGCAGTTCTTC.

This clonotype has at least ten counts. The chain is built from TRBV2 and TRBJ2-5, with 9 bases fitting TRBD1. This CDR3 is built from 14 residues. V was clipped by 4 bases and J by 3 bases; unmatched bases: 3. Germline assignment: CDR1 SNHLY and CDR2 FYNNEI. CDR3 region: CASSVGQGKETQYF. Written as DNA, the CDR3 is TGTGCCAGCAGTGTGGGACAGGGAAAAGAGACCCAGTACTTC.

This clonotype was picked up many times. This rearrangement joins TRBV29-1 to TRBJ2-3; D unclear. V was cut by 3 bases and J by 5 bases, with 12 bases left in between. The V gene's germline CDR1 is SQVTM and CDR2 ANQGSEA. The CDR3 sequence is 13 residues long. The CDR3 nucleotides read TGCAGCGTTGAGGCACCCCTACGAGATACGCAGTATTTT. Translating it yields CSVEAPLRDTQYF.

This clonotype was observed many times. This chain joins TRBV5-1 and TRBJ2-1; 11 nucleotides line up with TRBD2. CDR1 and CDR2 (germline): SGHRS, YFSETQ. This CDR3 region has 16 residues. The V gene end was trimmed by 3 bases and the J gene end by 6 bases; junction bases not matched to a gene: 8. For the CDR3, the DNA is TGCGCCAGCAGCTACTTAGCGGGGGGGTTGATCAATGAGCAGTTCTTC. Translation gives CASSYLAGGLINEQFF.

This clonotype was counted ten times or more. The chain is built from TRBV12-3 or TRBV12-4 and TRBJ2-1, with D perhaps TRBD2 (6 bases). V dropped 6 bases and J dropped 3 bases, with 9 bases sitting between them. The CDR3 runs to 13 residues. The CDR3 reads CASREGFYNEQFF. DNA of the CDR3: TGTGCCAGCAGGGAGGGTTTCTACAATGAGCAGTTCTTC.

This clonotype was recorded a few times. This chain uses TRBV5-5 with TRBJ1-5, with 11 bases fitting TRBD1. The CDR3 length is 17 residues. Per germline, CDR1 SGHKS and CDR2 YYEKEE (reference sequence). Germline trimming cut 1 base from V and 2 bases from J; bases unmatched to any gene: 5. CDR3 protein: CASSLRTGGLRNQPQHF. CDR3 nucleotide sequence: TGTGCCAGCAGCTTGAGGACAGGGGGCCTTCGCAATCAGCCCCAGCATTTT.

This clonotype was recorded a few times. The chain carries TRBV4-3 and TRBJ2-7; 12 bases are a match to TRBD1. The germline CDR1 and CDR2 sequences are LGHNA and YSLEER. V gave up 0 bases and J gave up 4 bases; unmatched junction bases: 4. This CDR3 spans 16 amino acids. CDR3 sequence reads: CASSQDGTGGGYEQYF. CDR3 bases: TGCGCCAGCAGCCAAGATGGGACAGGGGGCGGGTACGAGCAGTACTTC.

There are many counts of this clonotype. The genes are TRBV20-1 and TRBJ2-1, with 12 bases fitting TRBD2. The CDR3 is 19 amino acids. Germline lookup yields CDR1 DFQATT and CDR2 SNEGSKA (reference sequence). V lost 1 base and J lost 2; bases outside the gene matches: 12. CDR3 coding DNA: TGCAGTGCTAGAGCCAACCCGACTAGCGGGAGACGGGCCTACAATGAGCAGTTCTTC. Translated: CSARANPTSGRRAYNEQFF.

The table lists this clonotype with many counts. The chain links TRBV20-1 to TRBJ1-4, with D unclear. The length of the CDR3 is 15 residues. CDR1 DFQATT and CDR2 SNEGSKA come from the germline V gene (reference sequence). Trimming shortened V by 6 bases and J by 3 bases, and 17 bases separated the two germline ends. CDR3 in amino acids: CSANDRADPNEKLFF. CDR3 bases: TGCAGTGCCAACGACCGGGCAGACCCTAATGAAAAACTGTTTTTT.

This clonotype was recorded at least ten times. The CDR3 DNA reads as TGTGCCAGCAGTTTTGGCGGCCGGGGAGGGGGCTACAATGAGCAGTTCTTC. Translated, it gives CASSFGGRGGGYNEQFF. V usage is TRBV12-3 or TRBV12-4 and J usage is TRBJ2-1; tentatively, D is TRBD2 (7 bases). The CDR3 consists of 17 residues. V lost 3 bases and J 3 bases, leaving 18 bases between the germline ends.

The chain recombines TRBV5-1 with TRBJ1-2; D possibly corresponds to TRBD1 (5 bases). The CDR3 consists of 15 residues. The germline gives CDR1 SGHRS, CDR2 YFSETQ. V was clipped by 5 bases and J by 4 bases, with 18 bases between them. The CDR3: CASRDPRDGGYGYTF. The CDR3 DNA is TGCGCCAGCAGAGACCCGCGGGACGGCGGCTATGGCTACACCTTC.